This T cell receptor beta chain was captured in a study of T cells in Graves' hyperthyroidism and ophthalmopathy. This clonotype was seen at least ten times. The source material, RNA transcripts, was used to amplify TCR beta CDR3 regions. TCR CDR3 regions were first amplified by RT-PCR with HTBI primers. A single record per CDR3 protein comes from TCRdb applying MiXCR to the multiplex PCR reads. Of some 500,000 distinct CDR3 sequences listed, roughly an eighth were seen once; the top ten hold about a sixth. The sequenced material came from blood. This clonotype was obtained from a woman under 30 with Graves' hyperthyroidism.

CDR3 in DNA: TGTGCCAGCAGCCTCCTGGGCTCACCCCTCCACTTT. As protein: CASSLLGSPLHF. J is TRBJ1-6 and V is TRBV11-2, with D unresolved. CDR3 length: 12 amino acids. Trimming removed 5 bases from V and 10 bases from J, with 9 bases in between. Germline V gene lookup returns CDR1 SGHAT and CDR2 FQNNGV.